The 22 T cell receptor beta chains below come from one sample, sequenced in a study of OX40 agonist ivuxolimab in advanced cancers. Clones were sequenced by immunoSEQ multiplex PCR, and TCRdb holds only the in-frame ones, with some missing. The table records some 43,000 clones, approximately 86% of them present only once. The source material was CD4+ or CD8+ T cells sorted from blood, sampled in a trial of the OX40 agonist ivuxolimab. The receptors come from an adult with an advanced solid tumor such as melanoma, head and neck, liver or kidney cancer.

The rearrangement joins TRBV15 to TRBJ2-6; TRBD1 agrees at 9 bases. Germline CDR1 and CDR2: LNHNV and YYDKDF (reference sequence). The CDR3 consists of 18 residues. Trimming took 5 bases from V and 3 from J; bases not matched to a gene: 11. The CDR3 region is CATSGIQGAVYGANVLTF. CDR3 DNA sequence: TGTGCCACCAGCGGAATACAGGGGGCAGTATATGGGGCCAACGTCCTGACTTTC.

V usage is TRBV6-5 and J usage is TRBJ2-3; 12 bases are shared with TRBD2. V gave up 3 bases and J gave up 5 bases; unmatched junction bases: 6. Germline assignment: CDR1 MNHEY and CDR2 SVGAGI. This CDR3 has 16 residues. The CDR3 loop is CASSYNLAGGQDTQYF. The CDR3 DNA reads TGTGCCAGCAGTTATAACCTAGCGGGGGGGCAAGATACGCAGTATTTT.

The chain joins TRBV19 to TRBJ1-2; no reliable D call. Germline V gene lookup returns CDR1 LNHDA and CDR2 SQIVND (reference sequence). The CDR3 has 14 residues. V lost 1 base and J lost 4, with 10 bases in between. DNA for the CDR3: TGTGCCAGTAGTATAGGGACGGCGGGCTATGGCTACACCTTC. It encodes CASSIGTAGYGYTF.

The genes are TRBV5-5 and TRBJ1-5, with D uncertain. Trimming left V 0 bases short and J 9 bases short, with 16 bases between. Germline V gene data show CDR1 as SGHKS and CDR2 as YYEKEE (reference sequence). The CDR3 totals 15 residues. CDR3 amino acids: CASSLADGNLPPQHF. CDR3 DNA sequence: TGTGCCAGCAGCTTGGCCGACGGCAATCTGCCGCCCCAGCATTTT.

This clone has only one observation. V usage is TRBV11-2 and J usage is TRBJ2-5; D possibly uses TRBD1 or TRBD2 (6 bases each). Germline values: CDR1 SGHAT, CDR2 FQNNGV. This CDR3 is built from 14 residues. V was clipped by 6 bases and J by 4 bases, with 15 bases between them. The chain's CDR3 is CASRQSEGGETQYF. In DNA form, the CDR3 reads TGTGCCAGCAGGCAATCCGAGGGGGGAGAGACCCAGTACTTC.

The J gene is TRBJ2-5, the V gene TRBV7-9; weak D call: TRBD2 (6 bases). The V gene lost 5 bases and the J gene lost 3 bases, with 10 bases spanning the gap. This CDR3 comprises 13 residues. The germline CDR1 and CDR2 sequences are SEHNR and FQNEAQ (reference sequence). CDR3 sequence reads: CASSPRLEETQYF. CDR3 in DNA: TGTGCCAGCAGCCCCCGACTAGAAGAGACCCAGTACTTC.

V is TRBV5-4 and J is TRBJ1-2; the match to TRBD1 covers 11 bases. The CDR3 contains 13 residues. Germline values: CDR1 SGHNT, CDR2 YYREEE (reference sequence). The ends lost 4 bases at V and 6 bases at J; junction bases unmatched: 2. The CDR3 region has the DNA TGTGCCAGCAGCCCGGACAGGGGGCATGGCTACACCTTC. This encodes CASSPDRGHGYTF.

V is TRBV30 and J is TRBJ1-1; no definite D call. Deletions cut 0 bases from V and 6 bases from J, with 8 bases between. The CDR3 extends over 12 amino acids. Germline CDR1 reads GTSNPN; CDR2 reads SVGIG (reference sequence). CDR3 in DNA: TGTGCCTGGAGTGTAACCCCCCCTGAAGCTTTCTTT. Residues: CAWSVTPPEAFF.

For the CDR3, the DNA is TGTGCCAGCAGCGGCACGGGCACCGGGGAGCTGTTTTTT. Residues: CASSGTGTGELFF. The chain uses TRBV6-6 and TRBJ2-2; no clear D. The CDR3 totals 13 residues. V lost 6 bases to trimming and J lost 4 bases, with 9 bases between them. Germline V gene lookup returns CDR1 MNHNY and CDR2 SVGAGI (reference sequence).

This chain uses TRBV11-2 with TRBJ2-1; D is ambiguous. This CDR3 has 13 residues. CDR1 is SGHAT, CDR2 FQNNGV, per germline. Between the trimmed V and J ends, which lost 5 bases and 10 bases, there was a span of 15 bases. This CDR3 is CASSPLQRREQFF. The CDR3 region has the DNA TGTGCCAGCAGCCCGTTACAGAGGCGGGAGCAGTTCTTC.

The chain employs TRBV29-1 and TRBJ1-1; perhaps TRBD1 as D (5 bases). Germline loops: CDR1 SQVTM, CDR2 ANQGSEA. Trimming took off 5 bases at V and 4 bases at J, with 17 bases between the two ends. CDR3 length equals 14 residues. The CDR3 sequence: CSVNYEGGVTEAFF. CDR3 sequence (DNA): TGCAGCGTTAACTACGAGGGAGGGGTCACTGAAGCTTTCTTT.

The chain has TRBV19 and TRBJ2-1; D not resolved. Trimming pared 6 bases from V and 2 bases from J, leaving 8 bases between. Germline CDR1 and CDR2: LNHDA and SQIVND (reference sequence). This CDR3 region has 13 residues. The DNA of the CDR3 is TGTGCCAGTAGATCTAGGACCTACAATGAGCAGTTCTTC. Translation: CASRSRTYNEQFF.

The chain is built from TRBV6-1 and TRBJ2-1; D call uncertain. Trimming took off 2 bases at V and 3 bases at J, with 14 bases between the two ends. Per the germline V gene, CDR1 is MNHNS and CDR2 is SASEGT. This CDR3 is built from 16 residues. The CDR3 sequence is CASSESSPGYYNEQFF. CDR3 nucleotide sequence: TGTGCCAGCAGTGAATCCTCGCCTGGTTACTACAATGAGCAGTTCTTC.

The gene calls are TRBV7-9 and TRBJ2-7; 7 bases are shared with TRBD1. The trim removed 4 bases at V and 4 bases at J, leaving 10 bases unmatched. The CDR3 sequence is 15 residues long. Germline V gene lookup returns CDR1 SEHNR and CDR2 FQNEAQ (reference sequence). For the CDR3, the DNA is TGTGCCAGCAGCTCAGGCCGGGACAGCCGGTACGAGCAGTACTTC. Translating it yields CASSSGRDSRYEQYF.

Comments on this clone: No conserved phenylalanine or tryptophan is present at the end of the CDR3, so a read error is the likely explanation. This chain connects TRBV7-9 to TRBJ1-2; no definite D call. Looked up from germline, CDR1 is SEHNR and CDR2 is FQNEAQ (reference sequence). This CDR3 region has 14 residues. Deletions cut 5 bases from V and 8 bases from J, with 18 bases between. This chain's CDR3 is CASSHVGEEHGYTL. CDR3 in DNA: TGTGCCAGCAGCCACGTCGGGGAGGAACACGGCTACACCCTC.

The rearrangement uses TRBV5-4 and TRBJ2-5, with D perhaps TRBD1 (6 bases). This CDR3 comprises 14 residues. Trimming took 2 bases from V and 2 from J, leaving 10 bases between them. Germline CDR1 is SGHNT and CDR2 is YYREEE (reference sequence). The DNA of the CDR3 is TGTGCCAGCAGCTTACCCGGGACACAAGAGACCCAGTACTTC. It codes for CASSLPGTQETQYF.

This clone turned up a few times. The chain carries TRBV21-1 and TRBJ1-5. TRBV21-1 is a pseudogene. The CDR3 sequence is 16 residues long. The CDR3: CASSKEVGGSNQPQHF. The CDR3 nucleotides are TGTGCCAGCAGCAAAGAGGTCGGGGGAAGCAATCAGCCCCAGCATTTT.

In DNA form, the CDR3 reads TGTGCCAGCAGCCTAAGCTCAGGGGGCACTTCTGGAAACACCATATATTTT. It codes for CASSLSSGGTSGNTIYF. This chain connects TRBV7-9 to TRBJ1-3; 8 bases line up with TRBD1. This CDR3 region has 17 residues. Losses at the gene ends were 5 bases for V and 1 base for J; bases not matched to a gene: 10. Germline values: CDR1 SEHNR, CDR2 FQNEAQ (reference sequence). The whole variable domain, filled in from reference TRBV7-9 and TRBJ1-3, reads DTGVSQNPRHKITKRGQNVTFRCDPISEHNRLYWYRQTLGQGPEFLTYFQNEAQLEKSRLLSDRFSAERPKGSFSTLEIQRTEQGDSAMYLCASSLSSGGTSGNTIYFGEGSWLTVV.

The CDR3: CASSFGETQYF. The CDR3 DNA follows: TGTGCCAGCAGCTTCGGAGAGACCCAGTACTTC. The chain employs TRBV11-2 and TRBJ2-5; no clear D. Germline CDR1 reads SGHAT; CDR2 reads FQNNGV. Trimming pared 3 bases from V and 4 bases from J, leaving 3 bases between. The CDR3 is made up of 11 amino acids. Using reference TRBV11-2 and TRBJ2-5 for the parts outside the CDR3, the full variable domain is EAGVAQSPRYKIIEKRQSVAFWCNPISGHATLYWYQQILGQGPKLLIQFQNNGVVDDSQLPKDRFSAERLKGVDSTLKIQPAKLEDSAVYLCASSFGETQYFGPGTRLLVL.

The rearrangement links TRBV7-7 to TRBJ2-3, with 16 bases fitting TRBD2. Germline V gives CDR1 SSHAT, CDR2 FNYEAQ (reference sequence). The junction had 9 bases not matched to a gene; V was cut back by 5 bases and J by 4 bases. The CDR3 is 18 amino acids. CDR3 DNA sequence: TGTGCCAGCAGCCCAAAAGGGACTAGCGGGAGGGCGGCAGATACGCAGTATTTT. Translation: CASSPKGTSGRAADTQYF.

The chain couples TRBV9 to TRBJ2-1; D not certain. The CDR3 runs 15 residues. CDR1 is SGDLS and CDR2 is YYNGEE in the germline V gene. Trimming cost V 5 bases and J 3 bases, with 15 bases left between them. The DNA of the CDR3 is TGTGCCAGCAGATTACTCCTAACGGGCTACAATGAGCAGTTCTTC. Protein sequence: CASRLLLTGYNEQFF.

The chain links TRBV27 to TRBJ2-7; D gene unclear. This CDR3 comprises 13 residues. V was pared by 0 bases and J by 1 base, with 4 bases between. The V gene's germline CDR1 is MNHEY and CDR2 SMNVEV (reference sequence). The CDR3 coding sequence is TGTGCCAGCAGTTTATCTAGATCCTACGAGCAGTACTTC. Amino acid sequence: CASSLSRSYEQYF.